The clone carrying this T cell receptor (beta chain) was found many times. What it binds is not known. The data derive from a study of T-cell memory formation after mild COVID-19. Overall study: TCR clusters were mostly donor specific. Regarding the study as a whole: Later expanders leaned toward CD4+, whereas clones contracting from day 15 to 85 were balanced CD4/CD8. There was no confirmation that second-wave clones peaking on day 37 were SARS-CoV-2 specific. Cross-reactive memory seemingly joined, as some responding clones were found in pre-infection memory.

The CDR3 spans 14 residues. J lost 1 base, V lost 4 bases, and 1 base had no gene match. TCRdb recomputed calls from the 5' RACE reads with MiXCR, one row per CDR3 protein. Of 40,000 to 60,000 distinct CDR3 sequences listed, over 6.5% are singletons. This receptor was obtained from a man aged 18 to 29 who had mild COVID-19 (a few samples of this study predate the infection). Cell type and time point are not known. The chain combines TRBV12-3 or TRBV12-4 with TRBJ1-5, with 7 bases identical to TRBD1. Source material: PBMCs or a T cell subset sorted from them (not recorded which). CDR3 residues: CASSSQGSNQPQHF. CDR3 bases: TGTGCCAGCAGTTCACAGGGGAGCAATCAGCCCCAGCATTTT.